The source of this T cell receptor (beta chain) is a study of T cells after yellow fever vaccination. Trimming left V 5 bases short and J 5 bases short, with 12 bases between. The CDR3 totals 14 residues. Germline CDR1 reads SGHAT; CDR2 reads FQNNGV. This clonotype was picked up a small number of times. Using its own MiXCR run on the 5' RACE reads, TCRdb lists one record per CDR3 protein. The data contain some 320,000 distinct CDR3 sequences, 7.5% to 9.5% of them singletons. The V and J genes are TRBV11-2 and TRBJ2-2; tentatively, D is TRBD1 (6 bases). This receptor was obtained from a man younger than 35 who received the YFV17D yellow fever vaccine. The material sequenced was CD4+ T cells sorted from PBMCs, taken 5 days after the yellow fever booster vaccination. This CDR3 reads CASSPNRDTGELFF. The CDR3 DNA is TGTGCCAGCAGCCCTAACAGGGATACCGGGGAGCTGTTTTTT. The variable domain in full, with the rest retrieved from reference TRBV11-2 and TRBJ2-2, is EAGVAQSPRYKIIEKRQSVAFWCNPISGHATLYWYQQILGQGPKLLIQFQNNGVVDDSQLPKDRFSAERLKGVDSTLKIQPAKLEDSAVYLCASSPNRDTGELFFGEGSRLTVL.